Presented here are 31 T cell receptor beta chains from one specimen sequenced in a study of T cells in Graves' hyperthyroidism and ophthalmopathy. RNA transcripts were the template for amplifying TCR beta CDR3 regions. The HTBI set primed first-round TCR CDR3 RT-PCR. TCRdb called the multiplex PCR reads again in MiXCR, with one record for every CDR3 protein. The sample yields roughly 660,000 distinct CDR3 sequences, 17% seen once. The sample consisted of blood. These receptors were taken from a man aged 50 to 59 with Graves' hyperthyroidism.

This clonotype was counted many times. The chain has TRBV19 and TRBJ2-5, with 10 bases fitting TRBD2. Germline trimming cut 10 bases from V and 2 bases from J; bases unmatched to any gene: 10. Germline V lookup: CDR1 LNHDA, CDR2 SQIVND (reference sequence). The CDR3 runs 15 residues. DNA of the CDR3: TGTGCCACTAAGGGCATAGCGGGAGGACAAGAGACCCAGTACTTC. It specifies CATKGIAGGQETQYF.

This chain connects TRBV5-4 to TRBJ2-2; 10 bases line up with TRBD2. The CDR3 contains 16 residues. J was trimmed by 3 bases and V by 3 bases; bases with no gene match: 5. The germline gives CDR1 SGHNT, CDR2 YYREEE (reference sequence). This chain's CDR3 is CASSSGLAAYTGELFF. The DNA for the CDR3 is TGTGCCAGCAGCTCCGGACTAGCGGCCTACACCGGGGAGCTGTTTTTT. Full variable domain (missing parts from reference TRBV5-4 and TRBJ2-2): ETGVTQSPTHLIKTRGQQVTLRCSSQSGHNTVSWYQQALGQGPQFIFQYYREEENGRGNFPPRFSGLQFPNYSSELNVNALELDDSALYLCASSSGLAAYTGELFFGEGSRLTVL.

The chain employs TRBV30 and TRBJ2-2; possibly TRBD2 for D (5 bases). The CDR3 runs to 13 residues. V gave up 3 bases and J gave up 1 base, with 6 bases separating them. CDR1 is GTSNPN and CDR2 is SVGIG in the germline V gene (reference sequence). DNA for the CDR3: TGTGCCTGGAGGACTAAGAACACCGGGGAGCTGTTTTTT. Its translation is CAWRTKNTGELFF.

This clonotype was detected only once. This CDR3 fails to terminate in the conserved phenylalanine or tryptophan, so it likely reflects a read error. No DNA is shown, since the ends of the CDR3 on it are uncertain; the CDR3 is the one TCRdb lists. The CDR3 protein is CSAGGRQSSYNSPRHV. This chain connects TRBV20-1 to TRBJ1-6; the tabulated D call, TRBD1, remains unverified against the DNA. From germline, CDR1 is DFQATT and CDR2 SNEGSKA (reference sequence). Both ends counted, the CDR3 spans 16 residues.

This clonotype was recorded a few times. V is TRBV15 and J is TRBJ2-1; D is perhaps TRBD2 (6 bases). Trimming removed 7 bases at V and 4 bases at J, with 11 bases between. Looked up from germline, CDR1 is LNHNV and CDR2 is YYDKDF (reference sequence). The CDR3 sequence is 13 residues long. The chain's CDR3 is CATTSVSYNEQFF. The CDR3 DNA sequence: TGTGCCACCACTAGCGTCTCGTACAATGAGCAGTTCTTC.

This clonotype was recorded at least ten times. CDR3 loop: CASSLTLQRNTEAFF. As DNA, the CDR3 is TGTGCCAGCAGTTTGACGTTACAAAGGAACACTGAAGCTTTCTTT. The chain has TRBV12-3 or TRBV12-4 and TRBJ1-1, with D unclear. The CDR3 loop spans 15 amino acids. V was pared by 3 bases and J by 1 base, with 12 bases between.

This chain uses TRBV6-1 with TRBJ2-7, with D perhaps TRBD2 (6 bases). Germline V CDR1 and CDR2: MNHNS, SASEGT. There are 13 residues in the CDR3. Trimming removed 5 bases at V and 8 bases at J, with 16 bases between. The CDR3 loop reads CASSPRTNSKQYF. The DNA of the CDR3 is TGTGCCAGCAGTCCACGGACTAATTCAAAGCAGTACTTC.

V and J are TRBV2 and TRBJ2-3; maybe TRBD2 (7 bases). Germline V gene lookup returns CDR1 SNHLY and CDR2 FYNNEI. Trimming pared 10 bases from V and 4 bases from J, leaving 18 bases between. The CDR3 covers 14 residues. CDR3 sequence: CATKGGPAADTQYF. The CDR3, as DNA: TGTGCCACCAAGGGGGGGCCCGCCGCAGATACGCAGTATTTT.

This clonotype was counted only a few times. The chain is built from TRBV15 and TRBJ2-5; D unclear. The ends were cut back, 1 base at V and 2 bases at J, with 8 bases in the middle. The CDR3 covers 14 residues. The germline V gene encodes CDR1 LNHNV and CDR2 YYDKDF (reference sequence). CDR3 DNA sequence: TGTGCCACCAGCAGAGTACGGGCTCAAGAGACCCAGTACTTC. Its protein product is CATSRVRAQETQYF.

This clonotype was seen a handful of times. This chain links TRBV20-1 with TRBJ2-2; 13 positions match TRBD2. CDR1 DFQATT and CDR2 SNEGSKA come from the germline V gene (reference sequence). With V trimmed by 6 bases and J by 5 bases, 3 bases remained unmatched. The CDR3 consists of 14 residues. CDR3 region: CSAWTSGSTGELFF. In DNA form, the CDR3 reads TGCAGTGCATGGACTAGCGGGAGTACCGGGGAGCTGTTTTTT.

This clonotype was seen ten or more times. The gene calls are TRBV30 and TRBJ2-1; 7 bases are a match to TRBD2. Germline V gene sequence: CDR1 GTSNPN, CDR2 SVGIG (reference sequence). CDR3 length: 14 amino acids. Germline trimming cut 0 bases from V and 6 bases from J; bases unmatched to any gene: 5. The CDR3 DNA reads TGTGCCTGGAGTGTCGGCGGGAGAGGCAATGAGCAGTTCTTC. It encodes CAWSVGGRGNEQFF.

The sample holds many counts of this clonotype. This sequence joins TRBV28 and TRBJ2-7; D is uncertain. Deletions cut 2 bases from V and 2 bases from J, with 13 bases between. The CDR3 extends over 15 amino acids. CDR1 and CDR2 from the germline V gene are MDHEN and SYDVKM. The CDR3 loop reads CASSLNFGATYEQYF. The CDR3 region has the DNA TGTGCCAGCAGTTTAAATTTCGGCGCTACCTACGAGCAGTACTTC.

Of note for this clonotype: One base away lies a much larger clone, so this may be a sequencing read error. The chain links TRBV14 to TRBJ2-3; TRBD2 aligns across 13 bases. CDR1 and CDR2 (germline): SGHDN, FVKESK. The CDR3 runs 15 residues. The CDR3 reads CACSQGLAGVDTQYF. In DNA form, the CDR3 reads TGTGCCTGCAGCCAAGGACTAGCGGGAGTTGATACGCAGTATTTT. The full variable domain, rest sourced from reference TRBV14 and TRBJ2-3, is EAGVTQFPSHSVIEKGQTVTLRCDPISGHDNLYWYRRVMGKEIKFLLHFVKESKQDESGMPNNRFLAERTGGTYSTLKVQPAELEDSGVYFCACSQGLAGVDTQYFGPGTRLTVL.

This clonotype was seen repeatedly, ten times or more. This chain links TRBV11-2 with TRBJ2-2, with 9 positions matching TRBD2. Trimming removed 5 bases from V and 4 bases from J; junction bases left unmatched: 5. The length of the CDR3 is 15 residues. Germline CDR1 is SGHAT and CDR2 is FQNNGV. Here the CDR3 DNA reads TGTGCCAGCAGCCCGTTAGCGGGAGCCACCGGGGAGCTGTTTTTT. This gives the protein CASSPLAGATGELFF.

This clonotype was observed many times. CDR3 region: CASSLYRDQETQYF. The CDR3 coding sequence is TGTGCCAGCAGCTTATACAGGGACCAAGAGACCCAGTACTTC. The chain combines TRBV7-2 with TRBJ2-5; D is perhaps TRBD1 (6 bases). Trimming removed 2 bases from V and 0 bases from J, with 7 bases in between. Germline loops: CDR1 SGHTA, CDR2 FQGNSA. This CDR3 contains 14 residues.

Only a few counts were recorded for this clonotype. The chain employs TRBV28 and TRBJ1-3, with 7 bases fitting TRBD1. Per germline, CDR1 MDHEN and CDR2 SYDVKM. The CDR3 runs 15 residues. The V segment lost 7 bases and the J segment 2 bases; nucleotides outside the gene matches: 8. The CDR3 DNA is TGTGCCAGCACCCTAAACACAGGGGCTGGAAACACCATATATTTT. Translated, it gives CASTLNTGAGNTIYF. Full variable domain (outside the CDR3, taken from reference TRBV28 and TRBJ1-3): DVKVTQSSRYLVKRTGEKVFLECVQDMDHENMFWYRQDPGLGLRLIYFSYDVKMKEKGDIPEGYSVSREKKERFSLILESASTNQTSMYLCASTLNTGAGNTIYFGEGSWLTVV.

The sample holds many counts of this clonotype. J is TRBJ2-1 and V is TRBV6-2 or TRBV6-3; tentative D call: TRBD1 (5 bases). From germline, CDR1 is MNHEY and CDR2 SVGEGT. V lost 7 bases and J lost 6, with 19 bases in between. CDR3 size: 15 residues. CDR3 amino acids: CASNQKLGLSNEQFF. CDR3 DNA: TGTGCCAGCAACCAAAAACTGGGGCTTAGCAATGAGCAGTTCTTC.

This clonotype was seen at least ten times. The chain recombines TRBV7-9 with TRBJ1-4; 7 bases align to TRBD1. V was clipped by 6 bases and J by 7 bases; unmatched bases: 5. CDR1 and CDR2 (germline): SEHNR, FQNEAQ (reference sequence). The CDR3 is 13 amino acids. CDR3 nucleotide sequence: TGTGCCAGCAGGACGGGACAGAGTGAAAAACTGTTTTTT. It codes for CASRTGQSEKLFF.

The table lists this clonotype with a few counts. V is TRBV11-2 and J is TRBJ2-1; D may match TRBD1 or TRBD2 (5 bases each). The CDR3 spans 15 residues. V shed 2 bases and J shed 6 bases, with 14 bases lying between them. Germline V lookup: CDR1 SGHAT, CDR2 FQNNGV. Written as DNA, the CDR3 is TGTGCCAGCAGCTTATTGGGGCTAGCTGGCAATGAGCAGTTCTTC. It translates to CASSLLGLAGNEQFF.

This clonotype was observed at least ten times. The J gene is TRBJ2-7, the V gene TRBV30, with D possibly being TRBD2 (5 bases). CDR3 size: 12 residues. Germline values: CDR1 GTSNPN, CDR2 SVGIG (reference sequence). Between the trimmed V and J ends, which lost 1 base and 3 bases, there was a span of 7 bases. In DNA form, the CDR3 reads TGTGCCTGGAGTGAAAGCGGCTACGAGCAGTACTTC. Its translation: CAWSESGYEQYF.

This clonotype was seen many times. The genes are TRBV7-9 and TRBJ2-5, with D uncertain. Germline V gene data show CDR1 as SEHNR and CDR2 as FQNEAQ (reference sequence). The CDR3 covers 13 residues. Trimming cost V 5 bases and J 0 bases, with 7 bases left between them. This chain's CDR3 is CASSPENQETQYF. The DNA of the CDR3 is TGTGCCAGCAGCCCCGAGAACCAAGAGACCCAGTACTTC.

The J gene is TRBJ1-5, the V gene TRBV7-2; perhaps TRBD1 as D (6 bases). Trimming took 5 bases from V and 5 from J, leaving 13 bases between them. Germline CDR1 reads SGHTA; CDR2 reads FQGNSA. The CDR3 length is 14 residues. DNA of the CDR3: TGTGCCAGCAGCATGGACAGAGAGGATCAGCCCCAGCATTTT. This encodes CASSMDREDQPQHF.

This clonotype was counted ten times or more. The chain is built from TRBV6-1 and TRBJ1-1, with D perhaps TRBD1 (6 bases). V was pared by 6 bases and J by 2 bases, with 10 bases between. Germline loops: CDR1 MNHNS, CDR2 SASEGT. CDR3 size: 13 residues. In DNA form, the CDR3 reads TGTGCCAGCAGATTGACAGGTAACACTGAAGCTTTCTTT. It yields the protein CASRLTGNTEAFF.

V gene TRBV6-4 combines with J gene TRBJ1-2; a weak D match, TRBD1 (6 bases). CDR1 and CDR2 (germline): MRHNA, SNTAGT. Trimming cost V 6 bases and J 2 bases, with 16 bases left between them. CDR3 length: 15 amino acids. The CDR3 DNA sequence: TGTGCCAGCAGACCATACAGCACAGGGAACTATGGCTACACCTTC. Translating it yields CASRPYSTGNYGYTF.

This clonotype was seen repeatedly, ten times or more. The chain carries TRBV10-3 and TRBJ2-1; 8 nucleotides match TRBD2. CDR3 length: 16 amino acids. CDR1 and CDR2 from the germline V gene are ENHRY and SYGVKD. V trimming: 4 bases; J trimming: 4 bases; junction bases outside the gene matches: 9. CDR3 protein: CAISGAGGTPYNEQFF. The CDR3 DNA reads TGTGCCATCAGTGGGGCGGGAGGAACCCCTTACAATGAGCAGTTCTTC.

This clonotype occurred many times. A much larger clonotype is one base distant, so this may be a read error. The CDR3 loop reads CANSIPLKYTQYF. The CDR3 DNA follows: TGTGCCAACAGCATCCCTCTAAAGTATACGCAGTATTTT. The chain uses TRBV11-2 and TRBJ2-3, with no clear D. The CDR3 covers 13 residues. Germline CDR1 is SGHAT and CDR2 is FQNNGV.

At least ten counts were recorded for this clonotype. The CDR3 region is CASSSLHSGQGTYEQYF. The DNA for the CDR3 is TGTGCCAGCAGCTCGTTACATTCGGGACAGGGGACCTACGAGCAGTACTTC. This chain joins TRBV7-9 and TRBJ2-7; 10 nucleotides agree with TRBD1. Unmatched junction bases numbered 11, after V lost 4 bases and J lost 2 bases. CDR3 length: 17 amino acids. Germline V gene lookup returns CDR1 SEHNR and CDR2 FQNEAQ (reference sequence).

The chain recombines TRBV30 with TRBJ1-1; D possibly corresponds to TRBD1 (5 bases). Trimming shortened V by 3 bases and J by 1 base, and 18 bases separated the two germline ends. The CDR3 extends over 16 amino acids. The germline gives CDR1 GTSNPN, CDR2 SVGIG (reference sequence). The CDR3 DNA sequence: TGTGCCTGGAGGAGGGGACTTTTTGTCCCGAACACTGAAGCTTTCTTT. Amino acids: CAWRRGLFVPNTEAFF.

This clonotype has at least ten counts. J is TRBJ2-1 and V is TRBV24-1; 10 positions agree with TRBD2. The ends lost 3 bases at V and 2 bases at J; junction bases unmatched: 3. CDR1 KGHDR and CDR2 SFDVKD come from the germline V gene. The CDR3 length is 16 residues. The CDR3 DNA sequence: TGTGCCACCAGTGATGAGACTAGCGGGCCCTACAATGAGCAGTTCTTC. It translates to CATSDETSGPYNEQFF.

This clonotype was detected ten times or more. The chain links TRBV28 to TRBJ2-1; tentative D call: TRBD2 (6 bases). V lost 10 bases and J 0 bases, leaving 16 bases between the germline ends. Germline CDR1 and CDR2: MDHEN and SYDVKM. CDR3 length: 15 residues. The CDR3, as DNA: TGTGCCACCCAACTTAGCGGAAGCTCCTACAATGAGCAGTTCTTC. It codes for CATQLSGSSYNEQFF.

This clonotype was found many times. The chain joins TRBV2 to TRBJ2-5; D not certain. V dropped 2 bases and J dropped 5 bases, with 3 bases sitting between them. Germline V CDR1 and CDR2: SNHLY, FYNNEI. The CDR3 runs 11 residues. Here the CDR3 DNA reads TGTGCCAGCAGTGAACGGGAGACCCAGTACTTC. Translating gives CASSERETQYF.